The clone carrying this TCR beta chain came up a few times. This sample was taken from a study of CD8+CD57+ T cells in acquired aplastic anemia. Study context: Across the sorted CD4+ and CD8+ cells, DNA amounts averaged roughly 3 ug.

Germline V gene data show CDR1 as LNHDA and CDR2 as SQIVND (reference sequence). V trimming: 5 bases; J trimming: 5 bases; junction bases outside the gene matches: 11. CDR3 length: 15 amino acids. CDR3 and TCR beta VDJ profiling relied on a genomic DNA template. From the reads, TCRdb called clonotypes with MiXCR, one entry per CDR3 protein. The repertoire consists of 95,000 to 120,000 distinct CDR3 sequences, with approximately 49% occurring once and the leading ten covering 25% to 35%. The sequence came from a human donor in good health, serving as a control. The rearrangement joins TRBV19 to TRBJ2-7, with 8 nucleotides matching TRBD1. Sequences were obtained from sorted CD4+, CD8+, or CD8+CD57+ T cells (not recorded which) from PBMCs. The CDR3 nucleotides are TGTGCCAGTAGTTTCTCCGGGACAGGTTGGGACGAGCAGTACTTC. As protein: CASSFSGTGWDEQYF. Using reference TRBV19 and TRBJ2-7 for the parts outside the CDR3, the full variable domain is DGGITQSPKYLFRKEGQNVTLSCEQNLNHDAMYWYRQDPGQGLRLIYYSQIVNDFQKGDIAEGYSVSREKKESFPLTVTSAQKNPTAFYLCASSFSGTGWDEQYFGPGTRLTVT.